The clone carrying this T cell receptor (beta chain) was counted ten times or more. Its target is not known. This sample was taken from a study of CD8 T cells in ankylosing spondylitis. The CDR3 loop spans 15 amino acids. The germline V gene has CDR1 SGDLS and CDR2 YYNGEE. Trimming shortened V by 2 bases and J by 8 bases, and 19 bases separated the two germline ends. Each TCR beta library was made by quantitative 5'-RACE that incorporated molecular barcodes. MiXCR, run by TCRdb on the 5' RACE reads, gives a single entry per CDR3 protein. The data hold around 230,000 distinct CDR3 sequences, with around 9.1% observed a single time. Study-level results: Matched ankylosing spondylitis synovial fluid reportedly contained a significantly enriched population of disease-linked clones. Certain motif variants had earlier been reported in reactive arthritis synovial fluid and blood.

The clonotype comes from a male donor with ankylosing spondylitis or in good health (not recorded which). The genes are TRBV9 and TRBJ1-2; perhaps TRBD1 as D (6 bases). The sample taken for sequencing was blood, either unsorted or a sorted T cell fraction (not recorded which). The CDR3 loop reads CASSVQGPNVGGYTF. DNA of the CDR3: TGTGCCAGCAGCGTTCAGGGGCCAAATGTAGGGGGCTACACCTTC. The variable domain in full, with the rest retrieved from reference TRBV9 and TRBJ1-2, is DSGVTQTPKHLITATGQRVTLRCSPRSGDLSVYWYQQSLDQGLQFLIQYYNGEERAKGNILERFSAQQFPDLHSELNLSSLELGDSALYFCASSVQGPNVGGYTFGSGTRLTVV.